A selection of T cell receptor beta chains follows, all from one sample in a study of blood T cell repertoires in COVID-19. Sequencing was performed with immunoSEQ multiplex PCR; in TCRdb, only in-frame clones are kept and a portion is missing. The table lists some 160,000 clones, about 90% of them singletons. The source material was peripheral blood. The receptors here all came from a man in his sixties with acute or convalescent COVID-19. CDR3s include the opening cysteine and the closing phenylalanine or tryptophan. Each record gives: clone size, CDR3 length, D gene, V gene, J gene, CDR3 DNA, CDR3 protein. A D gene is named only where the DNA matches it firmly. Clone sizes are given selectively: once, few, many, or a class where the clone is expanded.

>.|14|.|TRBV11-2|TRBJ2-7
TGTGCCAGCAGCCCGGCCGGGGTTGTTGACGAGCAGTACTTC
CASSPAGVVDEQYF
>.|16|TRBD2|TRBV6-4|TRBJ2-1
TGTGCCAGCAGTGACTCGATGGCGGGGGGGCGAAATGAGCAGTTCTTC
CASSDSMAGGRNEQFF
>.|14|TRBD1|TRBV19|TRBJ1-4
TGTGCCAGTAGTCGGACAGGGGGTTCGGAAAAACTGTTTTTT
CASSRTGGSEKLFF
>.|14|TRBD1|TRBV5-1|TRBJ1-2
TGCGCCAGCAGCCCAAGGACAGGGGCTTATGGCTACACCTTC
CASSPRTGAYGYTF
>.|15|TRBD1|TRBV5-4|TRBJ2-1
TGTGCCAGCAGTGGGAAGACAGGGTATAACAATGAGCAGTTCTTC
CASSGKTGYNNEQFF
>.|15|TRBD1|TRBV6-5|TRBJ1-5
TGTGCCAGCGCATTGTCTGGACAGGGCAGCCAGCCCCAGCATTTT
CASALSGQGSQPQHF
>.|14|.|TRBV27|TRBJ2-1
TGTGCCAGCAGTTTAAATCGGTTACGGTATGAGCAGTTCTTC
CASSLNRLRYEQFF
>.|21|.|TRBV19|TRBJ1-5
TGTGCCAGTAGTAAACAGGGCCCCGGTCGGATCCGGTCGAGGGCGGTGAGGCCCCAGCATTTT
CASSKQGPGRIRSRAVRPQHF
>.|15|TRBD1|TRBV9|TRBJ2-1
TGTGCCAGCAGCGCCCGGGACAGGGGATACAATGAGCAGTTCTTC
CASSARDRGYNEQFF
>few|15|TRBD1|TRBV5-6|TRBJ1-2
TGTGCCAGCAGCTCGACCGGGACAGAGACCTATGGCTACACCTTC
CASSSTGTETYGYTF
>.|15|TRBD1|TRBV19|TRBJ1-1
TGTGCCAGTAGTGAAACCGGGACAGGGGAGACTGAAGCTTTCTTT
CASSETGTGETEAFF
>.|17|.|TRBV7-8|TRBJ1-5
TGTGCCAGCAGCTTAGCTAGTCGTCTAACCCTCAATCAGCCCCAGCATTTT
CASSLASRLTLNQPQHF
>.|13|.|TRBV30|TRBJ1-4
TGTGCCTGGAGTGTATCTGGGAGTGAAAAACTGTTTTTT
CAWSVSGSEKLFF
>.|13|TRBD1|TRBV7-9|TRBJ1-1
TGTGCCACCCTGACAGGGGGGAACACTGAAGCTTTCTTT
CATLTGGNTEAFF
>.|16|TRBD2|TRBV2|TRBJ2-3
TGTGCCAGCAAGACTAGCGGGGCCCCACTCACAGATACGCAGTATTTT
CASKTSGAPLTDTQYF
>.|14|.|TRBV4-3|TRBJ2-7
TGCGCCAGCAGCGATGGTCAGGGTTCCCACGAGCAGTACTTC
CASSDGQGSHEQYF
>.|16|TRBD2|TRBV2|TRBJ2-4
TGTGCCAGCAGCCAAAACCCGGGGGGGAGAGGAAACATTCAGTACTTC
CASSQNPGGRGNIQYF
>.|17|.|TRBV18|TRBJ2-6
TGTGCCAGCTCACCAGTACAGGGTAACCCCGGGGCCAACGTCCTGACTTTC
CASSPVQGNPGANVLTF
>.|15|.|TRBV7-2|TRBJ2-3
TGTGCCAGCACCAAAGGGGGGGGGAGCACAGATACGCAGTATTTT
CASTKGGGSTDTQYF
>.|14|TRBD2|TRBV4-1|TRBJ2-4
TGCGCCAGCAGCAAACGGGGGGGCGAAAACATTCAGTACTTC
CASSKRGGENIQYF
>.|14|.|TRBV5-6|TRBJ2-2
TGTGCCAGCAGGGGCCAGATGAACACCGGGGAGCTGTTTTTT
CASRGQMNTGELFF
>.|12|.|TRBV6-2/TRBV6-3|TRBJ2-7
TGTGCCAGCAGTACGGAGTTATACGAGCAGTACTTC
CASSTELYEQYF
>.|15|TRBD1|TRBV4-2|TRBJ2-7
TGTGCCAGCAGCCAACCCGGACAGGGGAGCCGCGAGCAGTACTTC
CASSQPGQGSREQYF
>.|15|TRBD1|TRBV18|TRBJ1-1
TGTGCCAGCTCACCTGGGCGACAGGGCGGCACTGAAGCTTTCTTT
CASSPGRQGGTEAFF
>.|20|TRBD1|TRBV5-1|TRBJ2-1
TGCGCCAGCAGCTTGGAGGGACAGGGTGAAGCGGCCTCCTCCTACAATGAGCAGTTCTTC
CASSLEGQGEAASSYNEQFF
>.|16|TRBD2|TRBV6-5|TRBJ2-1
TGTGCCAGCAGTTACATAAGCGGGGCTCCCTACAATGAGCAGTTCTTC
CASSYISGAPYNEQFF
>.|15|.|TRBV6-5|TRBJ1-5
TGTGCCAGCACAAACAGGGTAAGAAGCAATCAGCCCCAGCATTTT
CASTNRVRSNQPQHF
>.|14|TRBD1|TRBV18|TRBJ1-1
TGTGCCAGCTCACAGACAGGGGGCGACACTGAAGCTTTCTTT
CASSQTGGDTEAFF
>.|14|TRBD1|TRBV6-6|TRBJ1-2
TGTGCCAGCAGGGGGAGACAGGGGTGGGATGGCTACACCTTC
CASRGRQGWDGYTF
>.|13|.|TRBV10-3|TRBJ1-1
TGTGCCATCAGCCCTACAGGGCCCACTGAAGCTTTCTTT
CAISPTGPTEAFF
>.|13|.|TRBV4-3|TRBJ2-5
TGCGCCAGCAGCCAAGATCCGCGGGAGACCCAGTACTTC
CASSQDPRETQYF
>.|13|TRBD1|TRBV2|TRBJ2-3
TGTGCGCGGAAAGGGGGCTACACAGATACGCAGTATTTT
CARKGGYTDTQYF
>.|14|TRBD1|TRBV5-1|TRBJ1-2
TGCGCCAGCAGCTTGTACAGGGGGGAGGATGGCTACACCTTC
CASSLYRGEDGYTF
>.|13|.|TRBV11-2|TRBJ2-7
TGTGCCAGCAGCCGAGGACAGTCCTACGAGCAGTACTTC
CASSRGQSYEQYF
>.|17|TRBD1|TRBV15|TRBJ1-6
TGTGCCACCAGCAGGGATAGGGGGCAGGGGTCGACGGCACCCCTCCACTTT
CATSRDRGQGSTAPLHF
>.|15|.|TRBV6-5|TRBJ1-1
TGTGCCAGCACCCTAGGAGGGTCGCTGAACACTGAAGCTTTCTTT
CASTLGGSLNTEAFF
>.|12|.|TRBV5-4|TRBJ1-2
TGTGCCAGCAGCCAGACACCTTCTGGCTACACCTTC
CASSQTPSGYTF
>.|17|.|TRBV19|TRBJ1-1
TGTGCCAGTAGTACGCAGGGAGGAGGAGTAGGAGGGACTGAAGCTTTCTTT
CASSTQGGGVGGTEAFF
>.|13|TRBD1|TRBV11-1|TRBJ1-1
TGTGCCAGCATCCGGACAGGGACCACTGAAGCTTTCTTT
CASIRTGTTEAFF
>few|13|.|TRBV5-5|TRBJ1-5
TGTGCCAGCAGCTTGGACGGTAATCAGCCCCAGCATTTT
CASSLDGNQPQHF
>.|13|TRBD2|TRBV2|TRBJ2-3
TGTGCCAGCAGGCGGGGGGGCCCAGATACGCAGTATTTT
CASRRGGPDTQYF
>.|16|.|TRBV27|TRBJ1-5
TGTGCCAGCAGACCAAAGACAGGTTTTAGCAATCAGCCCCAGCATTTT
CASRPKTGFSNQPQHF
>.|12|TRBD1|TRBV19|TRBJ1-1
TGTGCCAGTAGCGAACAGGGGACTGAAGCTTTCTTT
CASSEQGTEAFF
>.|15|TRBD1|TRBV27|TRBJ1-5
TGTGCCAGCAGTTCGGGACAGGCGGGCAATCAGCCCCAGCATTTT
CASSSGQAGNQPQHF
>once|13|TRBD1|TRBV12-3/TRBV12-4|TRBJ2-3
TGTGCCAGCAGGACAGGGTGGGCAGATACGCAGTATTTT
CASRTGWADTQYF
>.|16|.|TRBV5-1|TRBJ2-3
TGCGCCAGCAGCGCGGGGACTTGGCCGAGCACAGATACGCAGTATTTT
CASSAGTWPSTDTQYF
>.|15|TRBD2|TRBV7-2|TRBJ2-3
TGTGCCAGCAGACTTAGCGGGGGGGCCCCAGATACGCAGTATTTT
CASRLSGGAPDTQYF
>.|13|.|TRBV3-1/TRBV3-2|TRBJ1-3
TGTGCCAGCAGCCAAGATTTAGCAAGGACCATATATTTT
CASSQDLARTIYF
>.|16|.|TRBV7-2|TRBJ1-6
TGTGCCAGCAGCCCTCACCGGCAGGGAGGTAATTCACCCCTCCACTTT
CASSPHRQGGNSPLHF
>.|14|TRBD1|TRBV5-1|TRBJ1-1
TGCGCCAGCAGCCCCAATGACAGGGGGACTGAAGCTTTCTTT
CASSPNDRGTEAFF
>.|14|.|TRBV7-8|TRBJ1-5
TGTGCCAGCCGGGCGGGGGCAAGCAATCAGCCCCAGCATTTT
CASRAGASNQPQHF
>.|14|.|TRBV24-1|TRBJ1-2
TGTGCCACCAGTGATTTAGAGGGAAACTATGGCTACACCTTC
CATSDLEGNYGYTF
>once|16|TRBD1|TRBV2|TRBJ1-5
TGTGCCAGCAGTAATTCCGGGACAGGGTTACAACAGCCCCAGCATTTT
CASSNSGTGLQQPQHF